This passage covers 9 T cell receptor beta chains from one sample sequenced in a study of blood T cell repertoires in COVID-19. Data came from immunoSEQ multiplex PCR; TCRdb stores just in-frame clones and leaves some out. The profile covers about 140,000 clones, with about 82% appearing a single time and around 8.4% taken by the ten largest. The sequenced sample was peripheral blood. The receptors come from a woman aged 55-70 years with acute or convalescent COVID-19.

The CDR3 here is CASSIDRGPGEQYF. Written as DNA, the CDR3 is TGTGCCAGTAGTATCGACAGGGGGCCTGGCGAGCAGTACTTC. The V and J genes are TRBV19 and TRBJ2-7, with TRBD1 matching over 10 bases. The length of the CDR3 is 14 residues. From germline, CDR1 is LNHDA and CDR2 SQIVND (reference sequence). The V segment lost 3 bases and the J segment 6 bases; nucleotides outside the gene matches: 5.

The chain combines TRBV28 with TRBJ1-2; D call uncertain. Trimming took 6 bases from V and 4 from J, leaving 12 bases between them. This CDR3 is 13 amino acids long. Germline assignment: CDR1 MDHEN and CDR2 SYDVKM. The CDR3 region has the DNA TGTGCCAGCAGCCCTCCCCCGTCCTATGGCTACACCTTC. Protein product: CASSPPPSYGYTF.

The chain combines TRBV20-1 with TRBJ2-7; TRBD2 might be the D (5 bases). V was cut by 3 bases and J by 4 bases, with 16 bases left in between. The CDR3 length is 14 residues. CDR1 DFQATT and CDR2 SNEGSKA come from the germline V gene (reference sequence). The CDR3, as DNA: TGCAGTGCTAGTGCGGCAGCGGTAGGATACGAGCAGTACTTC. Translating it yields CSASAAAVGYEQYF.

This clone occurred once. J is TRBJ1-3 and V is TRBV14, with D possibly TRBD1 on 6 matching bases. The V end lost 5 bases, the J end lost 0 bases, and 11 bases lay between the germline ends. The CDR3 sequence is 15 residues long. Looked up from germline, CDR1 is SGHDN and CDR2 is FVKESK. The CDR3 coding sequence is TGTGCCAGCAGCGGACAGAGATTCTCTGGAAACACCATATATTTT. Its protein is CASSGQRFSGNTIYF.

The chain combines TRBV5-8 with TRBJ1-5; D gene unclear. V lost 0 bases and J lost 4, with 17 bases in between. Germline assignment: CDR1 SGHTS and CDR2 YDEGEE. The CDR3 contains 17 residues. CDR3 loop: CASSLAKSGVRNQPQHF. CDR3 coding DNA: TGTGCCAGCAGCTTGGCCAAATCCGGGGTTCGGAATCAGCCCCAGCATTTT.

The chain employs TRBV5-6 and TRBJ2-7; 7 bases are a match to TRBD1. Germline CDR1 reads SGHDT; CDR2 reads YYEEEE. The CDR3 covers 15 residues. With 2 bases clipped from V and 0 bases from J, the junction kept 5 bases outside the gene matches. CDR3 nucleotide sequence: TGTGCCAGCAGCTTACACAGGGGAACCTCCTACGAGCAGTACTTC. Its translation is CASSLHRGTSYEQYF.

V and J are TRBV6-2 or TRBV6-3 and TRBJ2-7; possible D gene TRBD1, 6 bases. Trimming took 6 bases from V and 3 from J, leaving 9 bases between them. Germline lookup yields CDR1 MNHEY and CDR2 SVGEGT. The CDR3 extends over 12 amino acids. The CDR3 sequence: CASSRTVYEQYF. The CDR3 coding sequence is TGTGCCAGCAGCAGGACAGTCTACGAGCAGTACTTC.

The V call is TRBV28, the J call TRBJ1-2; D call uncertain. Deletions cut 1 base from V and 1 base from J, with 7 bases between. CDR3 length: 14 residues. Germline lookup yields CDR1 MDHEN and CDR2 SYDVKM. CDR3 region: CASSLFGVNYGYTF. The DNA for the CDR3 is TGTGCCAGCAGTTTATTCGGAGTTAACTATGGCTACACCTTC.

The CDR3 sequence is CASSLQLAGNTGELFF. The CDR3 nucleotides are TGTGCCAGCAGTTTACAGCTAGCTGGAAACACCGGGGAGCTGTTTTTT. The chain couples TRBV28 to TRBJ2-2, with D possibly TRBD2 on 5 matching bases. CDR1 is MDHEN, CDR2 SYDVKM, per germline. Trimming took off 2 bases at V and 2 bases at J, with 12 bases between the two ends. The length of the CDR3 is 16 residues.